The present entry profiles one TCR beta chain with its context. Its antigen is unidentified. The data originate from a study of shared clonotypes between healthy human individuals. Regarding the study as a whole: A reduction in generation probabilities was seen for non-shared clonotypes relative to those shared by all four donors.

For each subset, genomic DNA was distributed in equal portions over several immunoSEQ plates. Method: immunoSEQ multiplex PCR; TCRdb's copy keeps in-frame clones and lacks some. Altogether around 2.3 million clones are present, about 94% being singletons, with the ten largest covering roughly 0.13%. This CDR3 is 11 amino acids long. Trimming pared 5 bases from V and 2 bases from J, leaving 4 bases between. Germline CDR1 SGHNT, CDR2 YYREEE (reference sequence). This TCR was sampled from a man between 18 and 35 years old in good health. V usage is TRBV5-4 and J usage is TRBJ2-5; no reliable D call. Sequenced input: naive CD4+ T cells sorted from blood. Subset reported: CD45RA+ positively selected. The CDR3 DNA sequence: TGTGCCAGCAGTATGCAAGAGACCCAGTACTTC. Translated: CASSMQETQYF.